The 20 T cell receptor beta chains below all came from one sample that was sequenced in a study of blood T cell repertoires in COVID-19 (dated by TCRdb to 2019 to 2021). Library preparation used the immunoSEQ multiplex PCR assay. In its TCRdb copy, this immuneACCESS table keeps in-frame sequences only and misses some clones. Where compared with another copy, unresolved V genes explain less than half of these, and the others have no known cause. The sample profile shows a few hundred thousand clones; around 78% of them were found once. The ten largest clones take up about 4.3% of the sample. The specimen sequenced was peripheral blood. Receptor source: a man between 60 and 75 years old who had recovered from COVID-19.

J is TRBJ2-1 and V is TRBV7-9, with D possibly being TRBD2 (6 bases). There are 16 residues in the CDR3. V shed 6 bases and J shed 1 base, with 16 bases lying between them. CDR1 SEHNR and CDR2 FQNEAQ come from the germline V gene (reference sequence). Here the CDR3 DNA reads TGTGCCAGCAGTCCCCTGGTGGGGGGATCCTACAATGAGCAGTTCTTC. This translates into CASSPLVGGSYNEQFF.

This clone was observed a single time. This sequence joins TRBV7-7 and TRBJ2-5; TRBD1 aligns across 10 bases. The CDR3 is 16 amino acids. The germline V gene has CDR1 SSHAT and CDR2 FNYEAQ (reference sequence). Trimming cost V 1 base and J 3 bases; bases outside gene matches: 5. The CDR3 nucleotides are TGTGCCAGCAGCTTAGTTGCCGGGACAGGGGAAGAGACCCAGTACTTC. Translating it yields CASSLVAGTGEETQYF. Full variable domain (rest looked up from reference TRBV7-7 and TRBJ2-5): GAGVSQSPRYKVTKRGQDVTLRCDPISSHATLYWYQQALGQGPEFLTYFNYEAQPDKSGLPSDRFSAERPEGSISTLTIQRTEQRDSAMYRCASSLVAGTGEETQYFGPGTRLLVL.

This rearrangement joins TRBV24-1 to TRBJ1-5, with TRBD1 identical over 7 bases. Germline V gives CDR1 KGHDR, CDR2 SFDVKD. After removal of 4 bases from V and 5 bases from J, the junction contained 4 bases not matched to a gene. The CDR3 consists of 14 residues. The CDR3: CATSDPGQDQPQHF. CDR3 DNA: TGTGCCACCAGTGACCCCGGACAGGATCAGCCCCAGCATTTT.

This clone was seen a few times. The V and J genes are TRBV15 and TRBJ2-2, with 7 bases lining up with TRBD1. CDR3 length equals 14 residues. After removal of 5 bases from V and 4 bases from J, the junction contained 4 bases not matched to a gene. CDR1 is LNHNV and CDR2 is YYDKDF in the germline V gene (reference sequence). CDR3 nucleotides: TGTGCCACCAGCCCCACAGGGGTCACCGGGGAGCTGTTTTTT. Translated: CATSPTGVTGELFF.

The V and J genes are TRBV19 and TRBJ1-5, with a weak D call TRBD1 (5 bases). V shed 4 bases and J shed 5 bases, with 15 bases lying between them. Germline assignment: CDR1 LNHDA and CDR2 SQIVND (reference sequence). CDR3 length: 15 amino acids. The CDR3 sequence is CASSTTRDSYQPQHF. The CDR3 DNA sequence: TGTGCCAGTAGTACTACGCGTGACAGCTATCAGCCCCAGCATTTT.

The rearrangement links TRBV10-3 to TRBJ2-3; 8 bases line up with TRBD2. Germline CDR1 is ENHRY and CDR2 is SYGVKD. The V segment lost 2 bases and the J segment 5 bases; nucleotides outside the gene matches: 3. CDR3 size: 14 residues. As DNA, the CDR3 is TGTGCCATCAGTGAGCGGGAGGGCCAAGATACGCAGTATTTT. Amino acids: CAISEREGQDTQYF.

The chain is built from TRBV7-8 and TRBJ2-1; 11 nucleotides line up with TRBD2. Germline-derived CDR1 and CDR2 are SGHVS and FQNEAQ. The V segment lost 6 bases and the J segment 9 bases; nucleotides outside the gene matches: 13. This CDR3 is 16 amino acids long. The CDR3 loop is CASSPDLAGGLTEQFF. In nucleotides, the CDR3 is TGTGCCAGCAGTCCAGACCTAGCGGGAGGATTAACTGAGCAGTTCTTC.

In its sample, this clone was seen once. This sequence joins TRBV5-1 and TRBJ2-5; 8 bases fit TRBD1. The germline V gene has CDR1 SGHRS and CDR2 YFSETQ. V lost 3 bases to trimming and J lost 2 bases; unmatched junction nucleotides: 6. The CDR3 covers 15 residues. The DNA of the CDR3 is TGCGCCAGCAGCTCCCAGGGGGCCGGACAAGAGACCCAGTACTTC. Amino acid sequence: CASSSQGAGQETQYF.

This clone has more than one count but fewer than ten. DNA for the CDR3: TGTGCCAGCAGCTTGGGGGTCGGGACAGGGGTAAGGAATGAGCAGTTCTTC. This gives the protein CASSLGVGTGVRNEQFF. The rearrangement links TRBV5-5 to TRBJ2-1; 10 positions agree with TRBD1. The CDR3 runs 17 residues. Germline CDR1 is SGHKS and CDR2 is YYEKEE (reference sequence). V lost 0 bases to trimming and J lost 7 bases; unmatched junction nucleotides: 10.

A single count supports this clone. V usage is TRBV12-3 or TRBV12-4 and J usage is TRBJ1-4; D is perhaps TRBD1 (5 bases). V lost 1 base, J lost 8 bases, and 8 bases lay in between. The CDR3 is 13 residues long. In nucleotides, the CDR3 is TGTGCCAGCAGTTTAGATGGGGGGGAAAAACTGTTTTTT. Its translation: CASSLDGGEKLFF.

This clone has a handful of counts. The chain combines TRBV11-2 with TRBJ2-7; 9 nucleotides match TRBD2. The germline V gene has CDR1 SGHAT and CDR2 FQNNGV. The length of the CDR3 is 16 residues. Unmatched junction bases numbered 8, after V lost 3 bases and J lost 2 bases. As DNA, the CDR3 is TGTGCCAGCAGCTTCGGCGTAGCGGGAGTCGCCTACGAGCAGTACTTC. Protein product: CASSFGVAGVAYEQYF.

The V call is TRBV2, the J call TRBJ2-1; TRBD1 agrees at 7 bases. Germline V gene lookup returns CDR1 SNHLY and CDR2 FYNNEI. V lost 6 bases, J lost 0 bases, and 5 bases stayed unmatched. CDR3 size: 15 residues. DNA for the CDR3: TGTGCCAGCAGCGCTTCAGGGGGCTCCTACAATGAGCAGTTCTTC. It specifies CASSASGGSYNEQFF.

This chain links TRBV5-1 with TRBJ1-1, with D perhaps TRBD1 (5 bases). Trimming left V 4 bases short and J 5 bases short, with 12 bases between. The CDR3 loop spans 13 amino acids. The germline V gene has CDR1 SGHRS and CDR2 YFSETQ. The CDR3 is CASSPGGRTEAFF. Written as DNA, the CDR3 is TGCGCCAGCAGCCCGGGGGGTAGGACTGAAGCTTTCTTT.

The V gene is TRBV7-9, the J gene TRBJ2-2; TRBD1 matches 7 bases. The germline V gene has CDR1 SEHNR and CDR2 FQNEAQ (reference sequence). V gave up 6 bases and J gave up 1 base; unmatched junction bases: 8. CDR3 length equals 16 residues. CDR3 region: CASRQPGTENTGELFF. For the CDR3, the DNA is TGTGCCAGCAGGCAGCCGGGGACAGAGAACACCGGGGAGCTGTTTTTT.

This chain uses TRBV3-1 (or the pseudogene TRBV3-2) with TRBJ2-7; D is undetermined. The germline gives CDR1 LGHDT, CDR2 YNNKEL (reference sequence). V lost 3 bases and J lost 0, with 6 bases in between. The CDR3 consists of 13 residues. CDR3: CASSHPNSYEQYF. The DNA of the CDR3 is TGTGCCAGCAGCCATCCTAACTCCTACGAGCAGTACTTC.

This clone was found many times. The chain recombines TRBV5-4 with TRBJ2-4, with 10 bases aligning to TRBD2. Germline V gene lookup returns CDR1 SGHNT and CDR2 YYREEE (reference sequence). With V trimmed by 4 bases and J by 7 bases, 11 bases remained unmatched. This CDR3 is built from 16 residues. CDR3 amino acids: CASSDPRAGGPNIQYF. For the CDR3, the DNA is TGTGCCAGCAGCGACCCGCGAGCGGGGGGGCCTAACATTCAGTACTTC.

This clone occurred a few times. The CDR3, as DNA: TGTGCCAGCAGCTTGGGGGACAGCCAAGAGACCCAGTACTTC. This codes for CASSLGDSQETQYF. This chain uses TRBV11-2 with TRBJ2-5; TRBD1 agrees at 7 bases. The CDR3 has 14 amino acids. Germline V gene sequence: CDR1 SGHAT, CDR2 FQNNGV. J was trimmed by 1 base and V by 3 bases; bases with no gene match: 2.

The chain combines TRBV18 with TRBJ2-3; D is possibly TRBD1 (6 bases). There are 17 residues in the CDR3. CDR1 is KGHSH and CDR2 is LQKENI in the germline V gene. Trimming left V 0 bases short and J 3 bases short, with 16 bases between. CDR3 nucleotides: TGTGCCAGCTCACCACCGGTGGGGGCTGGTCTAACAGATACGCAGTATTTT. Translated: CASSPPVGAGLTDTQYF.

The chain combines TRBV6-5 with TRBJ2-1; D uncertain. Germline lookup yields CDR1 MNHEY and CDR2 SVGAGI. V was pared by 5 bases and J by 8 bases, with 16 bases between. The CDR3 contains 14 residues. The DNA for the CDR3 is TGTGCCAGCAGTCGAAACCCCATGATAGATGAGCAGTTCTTC. This translates into CASSRNPMIDEQFF.

The J gene is TRBJ1-4, the V gene TRBV18; D perhaps matches TRBD1 (5 bases). CDR1 is KGHSH and CDR2 is LQKENI in the germline V gene. The CDR3 covers 14 residues. V gave up 3 bases and J gave up 8 bases, with 13 bases separating them. The CDR3 region is CASSPSSRGEKLFF. As DNA, the CDR3 is TGTGCCAGCTCACCTAGTTCCCGGGGGGAAAAACTGTTTTTT.